The 27 T cell receptor beta chains reported below all come from one sample, sequenced in a study of T cell changes during pregnancy in multiple sclerosis. The assay was immunoSEQ multiplex PCR, and TCRdb's table has in-frame clones only and misses some. The sample shows about 41,000 clones, about 89% of them seen only once. The sequencing here drew on CD4+ T cells from peripheral blood mononuclear cells, taken in the first trimester of pregnancy. All receptors come from a female donor with multiple sclerosis, enrolled in a pregnancy study.

This clone was observed once. V gene TRBV4-2 combines with J gene TRBJ1-1; no firm D call. CDR3 length: 12 amino acids. Trimming removed 0 bases from V and 9 bases from J, with 8 bases in between. Germline CDR1 and CDR2: LGHNA and YNFKEQ. CDR3 amino acids: CASSQEAGKAFF. The CDR3, as DNA: TGTGCCAGCAGCCAAGAGGCGGGGAAAGCTTTCTTT.

The chain recombines TRBV4-1 with TRBJ2-7; D gene ambiguous. The CDR3 runs 15 residues. CDR1 and CDR2 from the germline V gene are MGHRA and YSYEKL. Between the trimmed V and J ends, which lost 1 base and 2 bases, there was a span of 12 bases. The CDR3 here is CASSQVGGITYEQYF. For the CDR3, the DNA is TGCGCCAGCAGCCAAGTCGGCGGAATAACCTACGAGCAGTACTTC.

The genes are TRBV5-6 and TRBJ1-6; tentative D call: TRBD1 (6 bases). CDR1 is SGHDT and CDR2 is YYEEEE in the germline V gene. The CDR3 is 17 amino acids. Trimming stripped 5 bases from V and 4 bases from J, with 19 bases between. The CDR3 here is CASSPRVLQGYNSPLHF. CDR3 sequence (DNA): TGTGCCAGCAGTCCTCGGGTTCTACAGGGATATAATTCACCCCTCCACTTT.

In the case of this clone: This CDR3 is missing its conserved last phenylalanine or tryptophan, likely due to a read error. No DNA is shown, since the ends of the CDR3 on it are uncertain; the CDR3 is the one TCRdb lists. The chain is built from TRBV28 and TRBJ2-7; TRBD2 was called by the table and not checked on the DNA. The CDR3 length is 13 residues, termini included. Germline CDR1 reads MDHEN; CDR2 reads SYDVKM. The chain's CDR3 is CASSPSGDSPPSI.

The CDR3 loop reads CASSEAGGTHQPQHF. CDR3 nucleotides: TGTGCCAGCAGTGAAGCTGGGGGGACCCATCAGCCCCAGCATTTT. The J gene is TRBJ1-5, the V gene TRBV6-1; weak D call: TRBD1 (5 bases). Trimming took off 0 bases at V and 5 bases at J, with 11 bases between the two ends. CDR1 and CDR2 (germline): MNHNS, SASEGT. The CDR3 consists of 15 residues.

DNA of the CDR3: TGTGCCATCAGTGACCTGGGGGGGGACAGGGGGCACAATGAGCAGTTCTTC. Its protein product is CAISDLGGDRGHNEQFF. The chain has TRBV10-3 and TRBJ2-1; 12 bases map to TRBD1. From germline, CDR1 is ENHRY and CDR2 SYGVKD. V lost 3 bases, J lost 5 bases, and 8 bases stayed unmatched. This CDR3 comprises 17 residues.

V gene TRBV6-5 combines with J gene TRBJ2-7; a possible D gene is TRBD2 (5 bases). The V gene's germline CDR1 is MNHEY and CDR2 SVGAGI. The CDR3 contains 14 residues. V shed 10 bases and J shed 0 bases, with 16 bases lying between them. The DNA of the CDR3 is TGTGCCACCGCCCGTACGGGGAGCTCCTACGAGCAGTACTTC. Amino acid sequence: CATARTGSSYEQYF.

This clone showed up just a few times. The chain employs TRBV11-2 and TRBJ2-5; D ambiguous. Trimming took 5 bases from V and 5 from J, leaving 9 bases between them. This CDR3 contains 12 residues. From germline, CDR1 is SGHAT and CDR2 FQNNGV. The CDR3 DNA follows: TGTGCCAGCAGCCCCCATGAGGAGACCCAGTACTTC. Protein: CASSPHEETQYF.

This clone has a single count. The chain employs TRBV1 and TRBJ2-3; the D call of TRBD2 is as the table states it, not checked on the DNA. TRBV1 is noted as a pseudogene. This CDR3 spans 18 amino acids. CDR3 in amino acids: CTSSQDPPKAGGGDTQYF. For the CDR3, the DNA is TGCACCAGCAGCCAAGACCCTCCAAAAGCGGGAGGAGGCGATACGCAGTATTTT.

The V gene is TRBV9, the J gene TRBJ2-2; 7 nucleotides line up with TRBD2. This CDR3 region has 21 residues. CDR1 and CDR2 from the germline V gene are SGDLS and YYNGEE. J was trimmed by 0 bases and V by 3 bases; bases with no gene match: 20. CDR3 coding DNA: TGTGCCAGCAGCGCCAGTAGGACTAGGGGCGCTACGGTTGCGAACACCGGGGAGCTGTTTTTT. It translates to CASSASRTRGATVANTGELFF.

The chain has TRBV28 and TRBJ1-1, with a tentative D call TRBD1 (5 bases). Trimming removed 6 bases from V and 7 bases from J, with 12 bases in between. The CDR3 is 12 residues long. Germline V gene data show CDR1 as MDHEN and CDR2 as SYDVKM. CDR3 amino acids: CASSPGLGEAFF. In DNA form, the CDR3 reads TGTGCCAGCAGCCCGGGACTGGGTGAAGCTTTCTTT.

This rearrangement joins TRBV5-1 to TRBJ2-7; 12 nucleotides match TRBD2. V was clipped by 5 bases and J by 2 bases; unmatched bases: 11. This CDR3 comprises 17 residues. Germline V lookup: CDR1 SGHRS, CDR2 YFSETQ. The CDR3 nucleotides read TGCGCCAGCAGACGACAGACCGGACTAGCGGGGCCCTACGAGCAGTACTTC. Protein sequence: CASRRQTGLAGPYEQYF.

This chain uses TRBV6-1 with TRBJ2-7, with 9 bases aligning to TRBD1. Trimming cost V 4 bases and J 7 bases; bases outside gene matches: 5. The CDR3 has 13 amino acids. Germline V lookup: CDR1 MNHNS, CDR2 SASEGT. The CDR3 DNA is TGTGCCAGCAGTGTAGGGACAGGGTGGGAGCAGTACTTC. It yields the protein CASSVGTGWEQYF.

This chain's CDR3 is CASSLVGGSSYNEQFF. CDR3 coding DNA: TGTGCCAGCAGCTTAGTGGGCGGGAGCTCCTACAATGAGCAGTTCTTC. The chain recombines TRBV7-6 with TRBJ2-1; 7 bases are a match to TRBD2. This CDR3 region has 16 residues. With V trimmed by 1 base and J by 0 bases, 3 bases remained unmatched. Germline lookup yields CDR1 SGHVS and CDR2 FNYEAQ. The complete variable domain, with remaining parts taken from reference TRBV7-6 and TRBJ2-1, reads GAGVSQSPRYKVTKRGQDVALRCDPISGHVSLYWYRQALGQGPEFLTYFNYEAQQDKSGLPNDRFSAERPEGSISTLTIQRTEQRDSAMYRCASSLVGGSSYNEQFFGPGTRLTVL.

This clone was picked up one time. The chain recombines TRBV9 with TRBJ1-2; TRBD1 agrees at 7 bases. Germline V gene lookup returns CDR1 SGDLS and CDR2 YYNGEE. The V gene end was trimmed by 0 bases and the J gene end by 3 bases; junction bases not matched to a gene: 5. The CDR3 length is 15 residues. The CDR3 DNA reads as TGTGCCAGCAGCGTAGGACAGGGTGAAGACTATGGCTACACCTTC. As protein: CASSVGQGEDYGYTF.

This clone came up once. The chain carries TRBV6-5 and TRBJ2-1, with 10 bases identical to TRBD2. There are 14 residues in the CDR3. V shed 7 bases, J shed 9 bases, and the junction held 9 bases outside the gene matches. Per germline, CDR1 MNHEY and CDR2 SVGAGI. The CDR3 DNA reads as TGTGCCAGCACTTCCCCTAGCGGGAGAGGTGAGCAGTTCTTC. Protein product: CASTSPSGRGEQFF.

The chain is built from TRBV5-4 and TRBJ2-6, with 12 positions matching TRBD1. Germline V gene lookup returns CDR1 SGHNT and CDR2 YYREEE (reference sequence). With V trimmed by 1 base and J by 4 bases, 6 bases remained unmatched. The CDR3 is 18 residues long. CDR3 sequence: CASSLWGQGARGANVLTF. The CDR3 nucleotides read TGTGCCAGCAGCTTGTGGGGACAGGGGGCGCGGGGGGCCAACGTCCTGACTTTC.

The chain carries TRBV5-4 and TRBJ2-5; 11 bases are shared with TRBD2. The germline gives CDR1 SGHNT, CDR2 YYREEE (reference sequence). V lost 4 bases, J lost 1 base, and 3 bases stayed unmatched. The CDR3 loop spans 15 amino acids. For the CDR3, the DNA is TGTGCCAGCAGCCCGACTAGCGGGGTCCAAGAGACCCAGTACTTC. Residues: CASSPTSGVQETQYF.

This chain links TRBV7-9 with TRBJ2-7, with 8 positions matching TRBD2. Germline CDR1 is SEHNR and CDR2 is FQNEAQ (reference sequence). This CDR3 spans 14 amino acids. Unmatched junction bases numbered 4, after V lost 6 bases and J lost 0 bases. The CDR3 nucleotides are TGTGCCAGCAGAAGTAGCGGGGCCTCCTACGAGCAGTACTTC. Translating gives CASRSSGASYEQYF.

The rearrangement links TRBV7-8 to TRBJ2-5; 8 bases match TRBD1. The germline V gene encodes CDR1 SGHVS and CDR2 FQNEAQ. This CDR3 is 15 amino acids long. V was pared by 4 bases and J by 4 bases, with 8 bases of the junction left unmatched. This chain's CDR3 is CASSYRQGTRETQYF. The CDR3 DNA reads TGTGCCAGCAGCTATCGACAGGGGACTCGAGAGACCCAGTACTTC.

This chain connects TRBV14 to TRBJ2-1; 13 nucleotides align to TRBD2. Germline V gene lookup returns CDR1 SGHDN and CDR2 FVKESK. V lost 4 bases and J lost 4; bases outside the gene matches: 7. CDR3 length: 17 residues. CDR3 coding DNA: TGTGCCAGCAGCCGGACTAGCGGGAGAACTATATACAATGAGCAGTTCTTC. It specifies CASSRTSGRTIYNEQFF.

The chain couples TRBV30 to TRBJ1-4, with 9 positions matching TRBD1. Germline V gene data show CDR1 as GTSNPN and CDR2 as SVGIG (reference sequence). The V and J ends lost 3 bases and 7 bases, in that order; junction bases with no gene match: 6. The CDR3 consists of 14 residues. In DNA form, the CDR3 reads TGTGCCTGGAGGAAGGGACAGGGATTTGAAAAACTGTTTTTT. Translated, it gives CAWRKGQGFEKLFF.

This rearrangement joins TRBV7-9 to TRBJ1-2, with D hard to call. The V gene lost 1 base and the J gene lost 2 bases, with 8 bases spanning the gap. The CDR3 loop spans 14 amino acids. Germline assignment: CDR1 SEHNR and CDR2 FQNEAQ (reference sequence). CDR3 DNA sequence: TGTGCCAGCAGCTTAGGTGCACAGAACTATGGCTACACCTTC. Its protein product is CASSLGAQNYGYTF. The full variable domain, in which reference TRBV7-9 and TRBJ1-2 provide the parts outside the CDR3, is DTGVSQNPRHKITKRGQNVTFRCDPISEHNRLYWYRQTLGQGPEFLTYFQNEAQLEKSRLLSDRFSAERPKGSFSTLEIQRTEQGDSAMYLCASSLGAQNYGYTFGSGTRLTVV.

V gene TRBV29-1 combines with J gene TRBJ2-2, with 7 bases aligning to TRBD1. Germline V gene sequence: CDR1 SQVTM, CDR2 ANQGSEA. This CDR3 comprises 13 residues. J gave up 5 bases and V 3 bases, and 3 bases lay outside the gene matches. The DNA for the CDR3 is TGCAGCGTTGAGGGACAGTTAACCGGGGAGCTGTTTTTT. Translating gives CSVEGQLTGELFF.

The chain uses TRBV12-1 and TRBJ2-7; the DNA was not used to check the table's D call, TRBD1. TRBV12-1 is an annotated pseudogene. The CDR3 totals 19 residues. The CDR3 is CASSFGHRRRQALSYEQYF. The CDR3 DNA reads TGTGCCAGCAGCTTTGGGCACCGCCGAAGACAGGCCCTCTCCTACGAGCAGTACTTC.

The CDR3 loop reads CASRIREGLYEQYF. The CDR3 coding sequence is TGTGCCAGCAGAATTCGGGAGGGCCTATACGAGCAGTACTTC. The chain employs TRBV7-2 and TRBJ2-7; 8 bases map to TRBD2. V trimming: 6 bases; J trimming: 4 bases; junction bases outside the gene matches: 8. CDR3 size: 14 residues. Germline CDR1 is SGHTA and CDR2 is FQGNSA.

The sample holds a few counts of this clone. The rearrangement joins TRBV7-9 to TRBJ2-1; 12 bases line up with TRBD2. Germline CDR1 reads SEHNR; CDR2 reads FQNEAQ (reference sequence). J lost 3 bases, V lost 5 bases, and 5 bases had no gene match. This CDR3 has 16 amino acids. CDR3 in amino acids: CASSKGLAGNYNEQFF. CDR3 nucleotides: TGTGCCAGCAGCAAAGGACTAGCGGGAAACTACAATGAGCAGTTCTTC.